The clone carrying this TCR beta chain was picked up a small number of times. Tregs were sorted as CD4+CD25+CD127-/low cells. Semi-nested PCR with Nested Universal Primer A followed constant-region reverse priming of full-length variable regions. TCRdb reprocessed the 5' RACE reads with MiXCR, giving one entry per CDR3 protein. The sample holds roughly 45,000 distinct CDR3 sequences, 20% to 25% seen once. Trimming took 3 bases from V and 4 from J; bases not matched to a gene: 9. CDR1 is SGDLS, CDR2 YYNGEE, per germline. The CDR3 is made up of 17 amino acids. V is TRBV9 and J is TRBJ2-1; TRBD2 aligns across 11 bases. This sequence originates from a female donor with breast cancer. The source material was Tregs sorted from a lymph node. As DNA, the CDR3 is TGTGCCAGCAGCGCCGGGCTAGCGGGAGGTTCATACAATGAGCAGTTCTTC. It is translated as CASSAGLAGGSYNEQFF.